One and the same sample provided the 17 T cell receptor beta chains below, sequenced in a study of cytomegalovirus exposure and HLA in healthy donors (dated by TCRdb to 2017 to 2019). Library generation was performed with the immunoSEQ multiplex PCR assay. A mixture of 60 forward primers for TCR Vbeta segments and 13 reverse primers for TCR Jbeta segments was used in the multiplex PCR. This immuneACCESS table, as held by TCRdb, lists in-frame sequences with V and J called but not all clones. Of the missing ones, under half trace to an unresolved V gene in checked studies; the others have no known cause. Recorded for this sample are approximately 210,000 clones; roughly 77% of them occurred a single time. Clones ranked in the top ten supply approximately 0.4% of the sample. Sequencing was done on a sample of PBMCs. The receptor set was obtained from a male donor in good health and CMV-seropositive.

The chain uses TRBV9 and TRBJ2-7, with D possibly matching TRBD2 (6 bases). Trimming stripped 4 bases from V and 6 bases from J, with 17 bases between. Germline loops: CDR1 SGDLS, CDR2 YYNGEE. This CDR3 is built from 14 residues. The CDR3 protein is CASSPGPAGGEQYF. As DNA, the CDR3 is TGTGCCAGCAGCCCGGGACCGGCCGGGGGCGAGCAGTACTTC.

This clone was detected a few times. This chain connects TRBV19 to TRBJ1-1; possible D gene TRBD1, 6 bases. The CDR3 runs to 13 residues. The ends were cut back, 10 bases at V and 3 bases at J, with 15 bases in the middle. CDR1 is LNHDA, CDR2 SQIVND, per germline (reference sequence). CDR3 DNA sequence: TGTGCCACCCGGGGGGGACAAGACACTGAAGCTTTCTTT. Translated, it gives CATRGGQDTEAFF.

In this sample, this clone turned up a few times. In DNA form, the CDR3 reads TGTGCCAGCACTCTAGAGGGCGGTTATCAGCCCCAGCATTTT. This sequence encodes CASTLEGGYQPQHF. The rearrangement joins TRBV28 to TRBJ1-5; D gene unclear. There are 14 residues in the CDR3. V gave up 7 bases and J gave up 5 bases, with 15 bases separating them. Germline-derived CDR1 and CDR2 are MDHEN and SYDVKM.

The chain has TRBV5-6 and TRBJ2-7, with 13 bases matching TRBD2. The CDR3 consists of 15 residues. CDR1 SGHDT and CDR2 YYEEEE come from the germline V gene. Trimming cost V 4 bases and J 6 bases; bases outside gene matches: 7. CDR3 coding DNA: TGTGCCAGCAGCCCCCTCCGACTAGCGGGAGGCGAGCAGTACTTC. Residues: CASSPLRLAGGEQYF. Looking up the rest from reference TRBV5-6 and TRBJ2-7 gives the full variable domain: DAGVTQSPTHLIKTRGQQVTLRCSPKSGHDTVSWYQQALGQGPQFIFQYYEEEERQRGNFPDRFSGHQFPNYSSELNVNALLLGDSALYLCASSPLRLAGGEQYFGPGTRLTVT.

This chain links TRBV9 with TRBJ2-3; D perhaps matches TRBD2 (6 bases). Germline loops: CDR1 SGDLS, CDR2 YYNGEE. The length of the CDR3 is 17 residues. V was trimmed by 4 bases and J by 0 bases, leaving 18 bases between them. The CDR3 DNA sequence: TGTGCCAGCAGCCCCACCCTCCTGGAGGGGAGCACAGATACGCAGTATTTT. Its protein product is CASSPTLLEGSTDTQYF.

This clone has only a few counts. This chain joins TRBV5-1 and TRBJ1-3; 9 bases map to TRBD1. CDR1 is SGHRS and CDR2 is YFSETQ in the germline V gene. V lost 0 bases to trimming and J lost 0 bases; unmatched junction nucleotides: 1. This CDR3 region has 16 residues. For the CDR3, the DNA is TGCGCCAGCAGCTTGGTGGGACAGGGCTCTGGAAACACCATATATTTT. Translating gives CASSLVGQGSGNTIYF. The full variable domain, its missing parts supplied by reference TRBV5-1 and TRBJ1-3, is KAGVTQTPRYLIKTRGQQVTLSCSPISGHRSVSWYQQTPGQGLQFLFEYFSETQRNKGNFPGRFSGRQFSNSRSEMNVSTLELGDSALYLCASSLVGQGSGNTIYFGEGSWLTVV.

The chain is built from TRBV19 and TRBJ1-5, with 8 bases identical to TRBD1. The V and J ends lost 5 bases and 5 bases, in that order; junction bases with no gene match: 8. CDR1 and CDR2 from the germline V gene are LNHDA and SQIVND (reference sequence). This CDR3 is built from 15 residues. The CDR3 loop is CASSSTGQGDQPQHF. CDR3 bases: TGTGCCAGTAGTTCGACAGGACAGGGAGATCAGCCCCAGCATTTT.

This sequence joins TRBV30 and TRBJ2-1; 10 nucleotides agree with TRBD2. The CDR3 covers 17 residues. The germline gives CDR1 GTSNPN, CDR2 SVGIG (reference sequence). V was pared by 5 bases and J by 4 bases, with 14 bases of the junction left unmatched. CDR3 amino acids: CAWSPTRTSGIYNEQFF. CDR3 bases: TGTGCCTGGTCCCCCACCCGGACTAGCGGAATATACAATGAGCAGTTCTTC.

The chain combines TRBV25-1 with TRBJ2-3, with a tentative D call TRBD1 (5 bases). Per germline, CDR1 MGHDK and CDR2 SYGVNS. This CDR3 has 14 residues. Trimming shortened V by 6 bases and J by 7 bases, and 17 bases separated the two germline ends. This CDR3 reads CASRSPGYFYTQYF. CDR3 DNA: TGTGCCAGCAGGTCCCCAGGGTACTTCTATACGCAGTATTTT.

CDR3 sequence: CSVDLRNTIYF. Written as DNA, the CDR3 is TGCAGCGTTGATCTAAGAAACACCATATATTTT. The chain couples TRBV29-1 to TRBJ1-3; D ambiguous. CDR1 is SQVTM and CDR2 is ANQGSEA in the germline V gene. CDR3 size: 11 residues. Trimming removed 3 bases at V and 5 bases at J, with 5 bases between.

This clone was observed a few times. This chain uses TRBV6-5 with TRBJ1-4, with 7 positions matching TRBD1. V lost 0 bases and J lost 4; bases outside the gene matches: 5. The CDR3 is 16 amino acids. Per the germline V gene, CDR1 is MNHEY and CDR2 is SVGAGI. For the CDR3, the DNA is TGTGCCAGCAGTTACTCGTCGGGACAGTATAATGAAAAACTGTTTTTT. Its translation: CASSYSSGQYNEKLFF.

The chain recombines TRBV21-1 with TRBJ2-4; the D call in the table, TRBD1, was not verified against the DNA. TRBV21-1 is a pseudogene locus. The CDR3 consists of 17 residues. The CDR3 sequence is CASSNPTRAQGGNIQYF. The CDR3 nucleotides are TGTGCCAGCAGCAACCCCACTAGGGCCCAGGGGGGAAACATTCAGTACTTC.

The chain joins TRBV9 to TRBJ2-5, with D maybe TRBD1 (7 bases). The CDR3 is 14 residues long. V was trimmed by 4 bases and J by 5 bases, leaving 15 bases between them. CDR1 and CDR2 (germline): SGDLS, YYNGEE. The CDR3 spells CASSPGGPYETQYF. The DNA of the CDR3 is TGTGCCAGCAGCCCAGGGGGGCCCTATGAGACCCAGTACTTC. Full variable domain (rest looked up from reference TRBV9 and TRBJ2-5): DSGVTQTPKHLITATGQRVTLRCSPRSGDLSVYWYQQSLDQGLQFLIQYYNGEERAKGNILERFSAQQFPDLHSELNLSSLELGDSALYFCASSPGGPYETQYFGPGTRLLVL.

The V gene is TRBV19, the J gene TRBJ2-3, with D possibly matching TRBD2 (5 bases). The CDR3 covers 16 residues. With 1 base removed from V and 6 bases from J, the gap between germline ends came to 17 bases. Per germline, CDR1 LNHDA and CDR2 SQIVND (reference sequence). CDR3: CASSIVHRLIADTQYF. In nucleotides, the CDR3 is TGTGCCAGTAGTATAGTCCATAGACTAATAGCCGATACGCAGTATTTT.

The V call is TRBV28, the J call TRBJ2-7, with D possibly being TRBD2 (5 bases). Trimming pared 5 bases from V and 3 bases from J, leaving 17 bases between. In germline, CDR1 is MDHEN, CDR2 SYDVKM. This CDR3 contains 15 residues. The CDR3 nucleotides read TGTGCCAGCAGTCCGTGGACCGCTGCGGGCTACGAGCAGTACTTC. Translated, it gives CASSPWTAAGYEQYF.

The genes are TRBV15 and TRBJ2-1; tentative D call: TRBD2 (5 bases). From germline, CDR1 is LNHNV and CDR2 YYDKDF (reference sequence). This CDR3 contains 13 residues. The V end was cut by 0 bases, the J end by 7 bases, with 7 bases between. The CDR3 DNA follows: TGTGCCACCAGCAGAGATTCGGGGAATGAGCAGTTCTTC. As protein: CATSRDSGNEQFF.

This clone has only one observation. The rearrangement joins TRBV4-2 to TRBJ1-4; the D gene is possibly TRBD1 (6 bases). Germline-derived CDR1 and CDR2 are LGHNA and YNFKEQ. The CDR3 totals 16 residues. V lost 1 base, J lost 0 bases, and 9 bases lay in between. The CDR3 spells CASSQGQDATNEKLFF. The DNA of the CDR3 is TGTGCCAGCAGCCAAGGACAGGACGCAACTAATGAAAAACTGTTTTTT.